The 21 T cell receptor beta chains in this list originate from one sample, sequenced in a study of T-cell reconstitution after alpha-beta-depleted transplantation in children. The library targeted TCRbeta and was prepared with unique molecular identifiers. MiXCR, run by TCRdb on the PCR reads, gives a single entry per CDR3 protein. The sample gives about 90,000 distinct CDR3 sequences, roughly 7.7% of which show up once; more than 6.5% is in the top ten. The sequencing used PBMCs from the stem cell graft donor, collected from the stem cell graft. All receptors come from a human donor who donated a stem cell graft to a child with congenital amegakaryocytic thrombocytopenia.

This clonotype was seen once. This chain joins TRBV3-1 and TRBJ1-5; maybe TRBD1 (6 bases). The CDR3 is 15 residues long. Germline CDR1 reads LGHDT; CDR2 reads YNNKEL (reference sequence). Trimming removed 4 bases at V and 6 bases at J, with 16 bases between. The CDR3 reads CASSPGGARGQPQHF. In nucleotides, the CDR3 is TGTGCCAGCAGCCCGGGGGGCGCAAGGGGTCAGCCCCAGCATTTT.

This clonotype was counted at least ten times. The CDR3 is CASSPRTNTYNEQFF. CDR3 coding DNA: TGTGCCAGCAGCCCCCGGACAAATACCTACAATGAGCAGTTCTTC. The gene calls are TRBV7-8 and TRBJ2-1, with D maybe TRBD1 (5 bases). Germline V gene sequence: CDR1 SGHVS, CDR2 FQNEAQ. The V and J ends lost 5 bases and 2 bases respectively, with 13 bases between them. The CDR3 runs to 15 residues. Based on the CDR3 plus reference TRBV7-8 and TRBJ2-1, the full variable domain is GAGVSQSPRYKVAKRGQDVALRCDPISGHVSLFWYQQALGQGPEFLTYFQNEAQLDKSGLPSDRFFAERPEGSVSTLKIQRTQQEDSAVYLCASSPRTNTYNEQFFGPGTRLTVL.

V gene TRBV7-9 combines with J gene TRBJ2-3; D gene uncertain. Germline CDR1 is SEHNR and CDR2 is FQNEAQ (reference sequence). This CDR3 comprises 16 residues. Deletions cut 1 base from V and 2 bases from J, with 13 bases between. The CDR3 region is CASSLEASSLTDTQYF. In DNA form, the CDR3 reads TGTGCCAGCAGCTTAGAGGCCAGCTCCCTCACAGATACGCAGTATTTT.

The table lists this clonotype with many counts. The rearrangement joins TRBV5-1 to TRBJ2-6, with D unclear. CDR1 and CDR2 from the germline V gene are SGHRS and YFSETQ. With 0 bases removed from V and 0 bases from J, the gap between germline ends came to 1 base. This CDR3 spans 14 amino acids. The CDR3 DNA is TGCGCCAGCAGCTTGGGCTCTGGGGCCAACGTCCTGACTTTC. Protein: CASSLGSGANVLTF.

This clonotype showed up many times. The chain uses TRBV7-2 and TRBJ2-3, with a possible D match to TRBD2 (6 bases). V was pared by 7 bases and J by 0 bases, with 17 bases between. This CDR3 region has 16 residues. Per germline, CDR1 SGHTA and CDR2 FQGNSA. CDR3: CASKGRRGSSTDTQYF. In nucleotides, the CDR3 is TGTGCCAGCAAGGGTCGCCGGGGGTCGAGCACAGATACGCAGTATTTT.

This clonotype was detected many times. The rearrangement uses TRBV27 and TRBJ1-5; D gene unclear. The CDR3 runs 15 residues. Per germline, CDR1 MNHEY and CDR2 SMNVEV (reference sequence). V lost 6 bases to trimming and J lost 0 bases, with 12 bases between them. DNA for the CDR3: TGTGCCAGCAGGGCCGGGATTATTAGCAATCAGCCCCAGCATTTT. Its protein product is CASRAGIISNQPQHF.

There are many counts of this clonotype. The V call is TRBV7-2, the J call TRBJ2-3; 7 nucleotides match TRBD2. The CDR3 is 15 amino acids. The V and J ends lost 1 base and 4 bases, in that order; junction bases with no gene match: 5. The germline V gene has CDR1 SGHTA and CDR2 FQGNSA. This CDR3 reads CASSLETSAADTQYF. The CDR3 DNA is TGTGCCAGCAGCTTAGAAACTAGCGCTGCAGATACGCAGTATTTT.

This clonotype was seen at least ten times. The V call is TRBV20-1, the J call TRBJ2-1; no firm D call. V was pared by 0 bases and J by 9 bases, with 15 bases between. Looked up from germline, CDR1 is DFQATT and CDR2 is SNEGSKA (reference sequence). The CDR3 runs to 14 residues. In DNA form, the CDR3 reads TGCAGTGCTAGAGATTACAAAGTTGGAGTTGAGCAGTTCTTC. Its translation: CSARDYKVGVEQFF.

This clonotype was seen ten or more times. The chain links TRBV4-1 to TRBJ1-5, with D possibly TRBD1 on 6 matching bases. V lost 0 bases and J lost 7, with 13 bases in between. Germline values: CDR1 MGHRA, CDR2 YSYEKL. The CDR3 loop spans 15 amino acids. DNA of the CDR3: TGCGCCAGCAGCCAAGAGGGGGCTCGGCGCCAGCCCCAGCATTTT. Translating gives CASSQEGARRQPQHF.

Many counts were recorded for this clonotype. V gene TRBV20-1 combines with J gene TRBJ2-3; 7 nucleotides agree with TRBD2. The ends lost 5 bases at V and 6 bases at J; junction bases unmatched: 2. The CDR3 runs 11 residues. The germline gives CDR1 DFQATT, CDR2 SNEGSKA (reference sequence). DNA for the CDR3: TGCAGTGCTGAACTAGCGGATACGCAGTATTTT. Its protein is CSAELADTQYF.

This clonotype came up many times. V and J are TRBV11-2 and TRBJ1-2; the D is unclear. V was pared by 8 bases and J by 3 bases, with 28 bases between. Germline CDR1 is SGHAT and CDR2 is FQNNGV. This CDR3 has 18 amino acids. CDR3 DNA: TGTGCCAGCGCATCCCGTTTGGAATCGGGAAGGCGACACTATGGCTACACCTTC. It specifies CASASRLESGRRHYGYTF.

This clonotype was detected ten times or more. This rearrangement joins TRBV14 to TRBJ2-1, with TRBD2 matching over 7 bases. V shed 4 bases and J 9 bases; nucleotides not matched to a gene: 15. CDR1 is SGHDN, CDR2 FVKESK, per germline. The CDR3 has 16 amino acids. CDR3 sequence reads: CASSRLGSGVRGEQFF. CDR3 DNA sequence: TGTGCCAGCAGCCGCCTAGGGAGCGGGGTAAGGGGTGAGCAGTTCTTC.

This clonotype was observed at least ten times. J is TRBJ2-7 and V is TRBV9; the D call may be TRBD1 or TRBD2 (5 bases each). The length of the CDR3 is 16 residues. The V end lost 0 bases, the J end lost 6 bases, and 19 bases lay between the germline ends. Looked up from germline, CDR1 is SGDLS and CDR2 is YYNGEE. The CDR3 sequence: CASSVVGDQFRAEQYF. The CDR3 bases are TGTGCCAGCAGCGTAGTCGGGGACCAATTTCGGGCCGAGCAGTACTTC.

J is TRBJ1-2 and V is TRBV3-1; D perhaps matches TRBD1 (6 bases). V was clipped by 8 bases and J by 4 bases, with 14 bases between them. The CDR3 contains 13 residues. Germline V gives CDR1 LGHDT, CDR2 YNNKEL (reference sequence). The CDR3 region has the DNA TGTGCCAGCCGGCAGGGGATTGGCTATGGCTACACCTTC. Protein: CASRQGIGYGYTF.

This clonotype was counted at least ten times. The chain has TRBV10-3 and TRBJ2-1, with a weak D call TRBD1 (6 bases). V lost 10 bases to trimming and J lost 1 base, with 14 bases between them. This CDR3 region has 14 residues. The germline CDR1 and CDR2 sequences are ENHRY and SYGVKD. The CDR3 here is CATSEQGSYNEQFF. The CDR3 coding sequence is TGTGCCACCTCCGAACAGGGTTCCTACAATGAGCAGTTCTTC.

This clonotype was detected many times. The chain joins TRBV15 to TRBJ2-1; 10 bases map to TRBD2. V gave up 3 bases and J gave up 5 bases; unmatched junction bases: 13. CDR3 length: 18 residues. CDR1 is LNHNV and CDR2 is YYDKDF in the germline V gene (reference sequence). CDR3 region: CATSRSYQLAGRNNEQFF. Written as DNA, the CDR3 is TGTGCCACCAGCAGGAGCTACCAACTAGCGGGGAGAAACAATGAGCAGTTCTTC.

There are many counts of this clonotype. The chain links TRBV7-2 to TRBJ2-2; D perhaps matches TRBD1 (5 bases). The V and J ends lost 1 base and 2 bases respectively, with 14 bases between them. Looked up from germline, CDR1 is SGHTA and CDR2 is FQGNSA. This CDR3 region has 17 residues. Here the CDR3 reads CASSLVTLTDNTGELFF. CDR3 bases: TGTGCCAGCAGCTTAGTAACCCTGACAGACAACACCGGGGAGCTGTTTTTT.

Many counts were recorded for this clonotype. V and J are TRBV4-3 and TRBJ1-3; tentatively, D is TRBD1 (5 bases). Trimming removed 1 base at V and 1 base at J, with 11 bases between. Germline CDR1 LGHNA, CDR2 YSLEER. The CDR3 has 16 amino acids. The CDR3 bases are TGCGCCAGCAGCCAAGGCAGGGTCGGATCTGGAAACACCATATATTTT. This codes for CASSQGRVGSGNTIYF.

In its sample, this clonotype was seen many times. The V and J genes are TRBV20-1 and TRBJ2-5, with D possibly called TRBD1 or TRBD2 (8 bases each). The CDR3 sequence is 18 residues long. The V and J ends lost 2 bases and 5 bases respectively, with 27 bases between them. The germline gives CDR1 DFQATT, CDR2 SNEGSKA (reference sequence). In nucleotides, the CDR3 is TGCAGTGCTAGAATACAGGGGGAGATTCGGGGGGGAAAGGAGACCCAGTACTTC. Its translation: CSARIQGEIRGGKETQYF.

The table lists this clonotype with a few counts. The chain uses TRBV11-2 and TRBJ2-2; no clear D. With 5 bases removed from V and 2 bases from J, the gap between germline ends came to 9 bases. There are 14 residues in the CDR3. The germline V gene has CDR1 SGHAT and CDR2 FQNNGV. For the CDR3, the DNA is TGTGCCAGCAGCCGTGGCATTAACACCGGGGAGCTGTTTTTT. Encoded protein: CASSRGINTGELFF.

This clonotype was seen ten or more times. This chain links TRBV6-1 with TRBJ2-3; 12 nucleotides align to TRBD2. The CDR3 loop spans 17 amino acids. Germline V gene data show CDR1 as MNHNS and CDR2 as SASEGT. V trimming: 6 bases; J trimming: 4 bases; junction bases outside the gene matches: 11. The CDR3 coding sequence is TGTGCCAGCAGGGGAGCTCTCCTAGCGGGGGGGCCAGATACGCAGTATTTT. This translates into CASRGALLAGGPDTQYF.